The following is a T cell receptor beta chain sequence with its context. The record originates from a study of blood T cell repertoires in COVID-19. Looking at the study overall: Samples of COVID-19 (acute and convalescent) were obtained from the United States, Italy and Spain. PBMCs, B-cell-depleted T cells, or T cells provided the cDNA or gDNA that made up the material.

Source study methods: Researchers report that nucleated cell counts were estimated from reference gene primer amplification. TCRdb keeps only in-frame clones here, not all; method: immunoSEQ multiplex PCR. That table furnishes V, J and clone size, whereas the DNA furnished D and trimming. The data hold over 200,000 clones, with 75% to 90% observed a single time. The sequenced sample was peripheral blood. This receptor was taken from a human donor in a cohort sampled during active COVID-19.

The CDR3 DNA sequence: TGTGCCAGCAGCTTAGACAGGGGTTTACTGGAAGCTTTCTTT. Translating gives CASSLDRGLLEAFF. This sequence joins TRBV28 and TRBJ1-1; the match to TRBD1 covers 8 bases. The V gene end was trimmed by 6 bases and the J gene end by 8 bases; junction bases not matched to a gene: 11. Germline values: CDR1 MDHEN, CDR2 SYDVKM. There are 14 residues in the CDR3. Combining the CDR3 with reference TRBV28 and TRBJ1-1 gives the whole variable domain DVKVTQSSRYLVKRTGEKVFLECVQDMDHENMFWYRQDPGLGLRLIYFSYDVKMKEKGDIPEGYSVSREKKERFSLILESASTNQTSMYLCASSLDRGLLEAFFGQGTRLTVV.